The 5 T cell receptor beta chains below come from one sample, sequenced in a study of blood T cell repertoires in COVID-19. The method was immunoSEQ multiplex PCR; TCRdb's version includes in-frame clones alone and lacks a portion of them. This sample has approximately 110,000 clones; roughly 85% occur once, and the top ten carry around 3.3%. Sequences were obtained from peripheral blood. The receptors were sampled from a man in his forties or fifties with acute or convalescent COVID-19.

The rearrangement uses TRBV6-6 and TRBJ1-1; 7 nucleotides line up with TRBD1. Germline lookup yields CDR1 MNHNY and CDR2 SVGAGI (reference sequence). V lost 7 bases, J lost 5 bases, and 10 bases stayed unmatched. The CDR3 is made up of 14 amino acids. The CDR3 is CASNTGRGKTEAFF. The CDR3 bases are TGTGCCAGCAACACGGGCAGGGGGAAGACTGAAGCTTTCTTT.

This clone appeared a few times. The V and J genes are TRBV4-1 and TRBJ2-3, with a possible D match to TRBD2 (6 bases). The V end lost 1 base, the J end lost 4 bases, and 9 bases lay between the germline ends. This CDR3 region has 14 residues. Per germline, CDR1 MGHRA and CDR2 YSYEKL. The CDR3 sequence: CASSQGPGADTQYF. The DNA for the CDR3 is TGCGCCAGCAGCCAAGGTCCGGGGGCAGATACGCAGTATTTT.

The CDR3 region has the DNA TGCGCCAGCAGCCAGCGACAGGGCCTCACCTATGGCTACGAGCAGTACTTC. Protein: CASSQRQGLTYGYEQYF. The V and J genes are TRBV5-1 and TRBJ2-7; the match to TRBD1 covers 7 bases. After removal of 4 bases from V and 3 bases from J, the junction contained 16 bases not matched to a gene. Per germline, CDR1 SGHRS and CDR2 YFSETQ. CDR3 length: 17 amino acids.

The J gene is TRBJ2-7, the V gene TRBV6-5; 9 bases are a match to TRBD1. V shed 6 bases, J shed 3 bases, and the junction held 9 bases outside the gene matches. Germline lookup yields CDR1 MNHEY and CDR2 SVGAGI. The CDR3 is 15 amino acids. CDR3 DNA sequence: TGTGCCAGCAGCCGAGGGACAGGGAGGTTCTACGAGCAGTACTTC. It is translated as CASSRGTGRFYEQYF.

The V and J genes are TRBV24-1 and TRBJ2-5, with 8 bases aligning to TRBD2. The CDR3 is 18 residues long. J gave up 4 bases and V 2 bases, and 14 bases lay outside the gene matches. Germline V CDR1 and CDR2: KGHDR, SFDVKD. CDR3 sequence (DNA): TGTGCCACCAGTGATTCCTACGGGGGGGCCCTCGGAGGAGAGACCCAGTACTTC. Its translation is CATSDSYGGALGGETQYF.